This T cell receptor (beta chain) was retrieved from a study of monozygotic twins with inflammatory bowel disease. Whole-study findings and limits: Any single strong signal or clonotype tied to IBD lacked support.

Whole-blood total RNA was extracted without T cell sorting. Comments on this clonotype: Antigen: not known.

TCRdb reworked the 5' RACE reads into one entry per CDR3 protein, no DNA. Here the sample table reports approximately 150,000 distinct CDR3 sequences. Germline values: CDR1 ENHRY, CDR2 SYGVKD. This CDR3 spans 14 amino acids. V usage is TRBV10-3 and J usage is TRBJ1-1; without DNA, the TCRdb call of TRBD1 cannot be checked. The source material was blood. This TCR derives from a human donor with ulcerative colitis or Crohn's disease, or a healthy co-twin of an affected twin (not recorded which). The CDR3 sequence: CAISAAGANTEAFF.